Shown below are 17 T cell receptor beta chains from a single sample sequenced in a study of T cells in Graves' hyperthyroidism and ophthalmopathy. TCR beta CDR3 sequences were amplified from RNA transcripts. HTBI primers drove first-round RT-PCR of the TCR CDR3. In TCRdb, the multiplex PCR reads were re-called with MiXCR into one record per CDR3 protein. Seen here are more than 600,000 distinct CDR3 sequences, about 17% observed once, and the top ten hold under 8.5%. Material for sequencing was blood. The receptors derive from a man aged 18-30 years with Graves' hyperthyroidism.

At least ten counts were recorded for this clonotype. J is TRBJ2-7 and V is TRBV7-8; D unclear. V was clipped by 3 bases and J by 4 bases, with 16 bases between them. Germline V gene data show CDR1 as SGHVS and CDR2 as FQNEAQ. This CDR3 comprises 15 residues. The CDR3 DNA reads TGTGCCAGCAGCTTGGCACTCGTCGATTTGTACGAGCAGTACTTC. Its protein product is CASSLALVDLYEQYF.

The chain's CDR3 is CASSLAAGRGYEQYF. In DNA, the CDR3 is TGCGCCAGCAGCTTGGCTGCGGGACGGGGCTACGAGCAGTACTTC. The V and J genes are TRBV5-1 and TRBJ2-7; D is possibly TRBD2 (6 bases). Germline V CDR1 and CDR2: SGHRS, YFSETQ. The CDR3 has 15 residues. The V gene lost 0 bases and the J gene lost 3 bases, with 13 bases spanning the gap.

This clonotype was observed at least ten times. In nucleotides, the CDR3 is TGTGCCAGCAGTCCCAGTCGGAGCAATCAGCCCCAGCATTTT. Its protein product is CASSPSRSNQPQHF. The chain uses TRBV6-1 and TRBJ1-5; D not certain. V was cut by 5 bases and J by 1 base, with 9 bases left in between. Germline V gene sequence: CDR1 MNHNS, CDR2 SASEGT. This CDR3 spans 14 amino acids.

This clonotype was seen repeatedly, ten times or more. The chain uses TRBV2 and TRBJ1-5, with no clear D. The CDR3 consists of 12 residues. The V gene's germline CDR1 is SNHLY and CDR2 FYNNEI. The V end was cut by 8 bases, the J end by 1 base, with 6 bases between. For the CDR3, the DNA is TGTGCCAGCCACACGAGCAATCAGCCCCAGCATTTT. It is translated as CASHTSNQPQHF.

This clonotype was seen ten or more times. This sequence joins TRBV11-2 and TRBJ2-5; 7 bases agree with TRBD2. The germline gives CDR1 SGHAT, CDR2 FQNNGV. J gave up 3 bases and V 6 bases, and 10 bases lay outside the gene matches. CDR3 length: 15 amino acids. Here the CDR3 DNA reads TGTGCCAGCAGATCAGCGGGACTTGGAAAAGAGACCCAGTACTTC. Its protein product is CASRSAGLGKETQYF.

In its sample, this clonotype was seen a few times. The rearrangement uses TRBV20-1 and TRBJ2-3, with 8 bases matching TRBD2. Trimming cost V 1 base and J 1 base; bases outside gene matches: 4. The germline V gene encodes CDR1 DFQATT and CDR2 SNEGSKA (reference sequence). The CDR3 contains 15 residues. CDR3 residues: CSARVPTSGTDTQYF. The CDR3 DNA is TGCAGTGCTAGAGTCCCGACTAGCGGCACAGATACGCAGTATTTT.

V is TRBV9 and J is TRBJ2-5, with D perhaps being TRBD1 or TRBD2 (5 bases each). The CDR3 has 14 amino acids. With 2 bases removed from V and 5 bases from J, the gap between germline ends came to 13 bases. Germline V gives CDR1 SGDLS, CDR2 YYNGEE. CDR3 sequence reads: CASSVSGAGETQYF. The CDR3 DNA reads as TGTGCCAGCAGCGTGTCCGGGGCCGGGGAGACCCAGTACTTC.

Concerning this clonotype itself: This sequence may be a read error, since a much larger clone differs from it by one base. The CDR3: CASSPGTGTGTDTQYF. For the CDR3, the DNA is TGTGCCAGCAGTCCCGGGACAGGGACCGGCACAGATACGCAGTATTTT. The genes are TRBV6-1 and TRBJ2-3; TRBD1 matches at 9 bases. Trimming at V came to 5 bases and at J to 1 base, leaving 7 bases not matched to a gene. The V gene's germline CDR1 is MNHNS and CDR2 SASEGT. This CDR3 is built from 16 residues.

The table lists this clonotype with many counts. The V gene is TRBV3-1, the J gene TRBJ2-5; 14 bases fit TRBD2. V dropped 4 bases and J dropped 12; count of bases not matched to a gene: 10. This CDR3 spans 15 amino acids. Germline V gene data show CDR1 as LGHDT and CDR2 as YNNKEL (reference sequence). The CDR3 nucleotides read TGTGCCAGCAGCCTTACCGGACTAGCGGGAGGTCGGGAGTACTTC. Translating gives CASSLTGLAGGREYF.

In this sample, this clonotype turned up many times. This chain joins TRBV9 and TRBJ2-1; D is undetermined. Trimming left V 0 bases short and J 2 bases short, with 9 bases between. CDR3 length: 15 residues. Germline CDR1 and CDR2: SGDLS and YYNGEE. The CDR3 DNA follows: TGTGCCAGCAGCGTAGAGTGGGTCCCCTACAATGAGCAGTTCTTC. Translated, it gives CASSVEWVPYNEQFF. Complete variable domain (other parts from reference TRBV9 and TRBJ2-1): DSGVTQTPKHLITATGQRVTLRCSPRSGDLSVYWYQQSLDQGLQFLIQYYNGEERAKGNILERFSAQQFPDLHSELNLSSLELGDSALYFCASSVEWVPYNEQFFGPGTRLTVL.

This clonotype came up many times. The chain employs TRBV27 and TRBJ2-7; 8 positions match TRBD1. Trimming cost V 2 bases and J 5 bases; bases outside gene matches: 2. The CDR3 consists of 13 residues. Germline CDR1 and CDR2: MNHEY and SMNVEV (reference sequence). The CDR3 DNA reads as TGTGCCAGCAGTTTAGCAGGGGGCCACGAGCAGTACTTC. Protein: CASSLAGGHEQYF.

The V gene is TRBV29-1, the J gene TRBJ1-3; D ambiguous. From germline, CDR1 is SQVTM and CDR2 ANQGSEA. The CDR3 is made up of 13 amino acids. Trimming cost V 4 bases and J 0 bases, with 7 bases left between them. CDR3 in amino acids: CSVAWSSGNTIYF. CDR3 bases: TGCAGCGTTGCTTGGAGCTCTGGAAACACCATATATTTT. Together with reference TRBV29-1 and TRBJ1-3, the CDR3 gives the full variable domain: SAVISQKPSRDICQRGTSLTIQCQVDSQVTMMFWYRQQPGQSLTLIATANQGSEATYESGFVIDKFPISRPNLTFSTLTVSNMSPEDSSIYLCSVAWSSGNTIYFGEGSWLTVV.

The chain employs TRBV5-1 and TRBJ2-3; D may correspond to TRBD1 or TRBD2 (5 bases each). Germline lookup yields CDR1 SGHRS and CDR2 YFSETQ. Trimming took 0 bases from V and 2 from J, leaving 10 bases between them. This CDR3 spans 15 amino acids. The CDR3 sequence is CASSLGGPYTDTQYF. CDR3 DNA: TGCGCCAGCAGCTTGGGGGGACCATACACAGATACGCAGTATTTT.

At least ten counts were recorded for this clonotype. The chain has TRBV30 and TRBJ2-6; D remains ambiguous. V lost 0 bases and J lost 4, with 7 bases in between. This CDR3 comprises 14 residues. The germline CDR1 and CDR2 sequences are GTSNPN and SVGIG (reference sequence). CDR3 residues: CAWSVGAGANVLTF. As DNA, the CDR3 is TGTGCCTGGAGTGTAGGAGCCGGGGCCAACGTCCTGACTTTC.

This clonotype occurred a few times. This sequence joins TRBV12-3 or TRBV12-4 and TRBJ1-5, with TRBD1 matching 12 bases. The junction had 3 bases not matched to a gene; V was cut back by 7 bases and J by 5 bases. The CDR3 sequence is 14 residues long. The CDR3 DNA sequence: TGTGCCAGCACCGGGACAGGGGGCGATCAGCCCCAGCATTTT. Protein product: CASTGTGGDQPQHF.

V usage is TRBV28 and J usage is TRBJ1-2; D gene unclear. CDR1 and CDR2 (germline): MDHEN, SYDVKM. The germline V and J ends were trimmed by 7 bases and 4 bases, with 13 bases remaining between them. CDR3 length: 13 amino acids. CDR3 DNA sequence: TGTGCCAGCAAGGGAGGCATGGGCTATGGCTACACCTTC. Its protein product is CASKGGMGYGYTF.

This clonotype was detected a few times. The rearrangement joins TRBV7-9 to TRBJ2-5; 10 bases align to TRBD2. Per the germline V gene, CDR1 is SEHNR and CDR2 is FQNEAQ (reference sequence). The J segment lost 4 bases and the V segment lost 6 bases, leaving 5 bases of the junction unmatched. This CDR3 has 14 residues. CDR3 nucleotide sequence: TGTGCCAGCAGTAGTACTAGCGGGATAGAGACCCAGTACTTC. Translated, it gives CASSSTSGIETQYF.